This entry lists 11 T cell receptor beta chains sequenced from one sample in a study of Ad26.COV2.S vaccination and SARS-CoV-2 variants. This table comes from immunoSEQ multiplex PCR, and its TCRdb copy is limited to in-frame clones, with some not included. The sample includes 350,000 to 450,000 clones, about 80% of them seen just once. Stated treatment: about 20 received Ad26.COV2.S at low or high dose, single or two shots; a few received placebo; per-sample allocation not given. Day 63 after the first injection of vaccine or placebo was the sampling time. The material sequenced was peripheral blood, taken in a trial of Ad26.COV2.S vaccine versus placebo. The receptors here all came from a person aged 18 to 65 who received the Ad26.COV2.S COVID-19 vaccine or a placebo.

J is TRBJ1-2 and V is TRBV6-5, with D hard to call. The CDR3 consists of 12 residues. In germline, CDR1 is MNHEY, CDR2 SVGAGI. V lost 7 bases and J lost 1, with 7 bases in between. CDR3 region: CASNENNYGYTF. The CDR3, as DNA: TGTGCCAGCAACGAGAATAACTATGGCTACACCTTC.

The chain joins TRBV29-1 to TRBJ2-4; 7 bases match TRBD2. CDR1 and CDR2 (germline): SQVTM, ANQGSEA. This CDR3 spans 14 amino acids. V lost 6 bases, J lost 8 bases, and 13 bases stayed unmatched. CDR3 loop: CSVIGGRAGDIQYF. The CDR3 DNA reads as TGCAGCGTGATCGGTGGGAGGGCCGGTGACATTCAGTACTTC. The whole variable domain, filled in from reference TRBV29-1 and TRBJ2-4, reads SAVISQKPSRDICQRGTSLTIQCQVDSQVTMMFWYRQQPGQSLTLIATANQGSEATYESGFVIDKFPISRPNLTFSTLTVSNMSPEDSSIYLCSVIGGRAGDIQYFGAGTRLSVL.

This chain uses TRBV6-1 with TRBJ1-6; 7 bases map to TRBD1. Germline values: CDR1 MNHNS, CDR2 SASEGT. J was trimmed by 10 bases and V by 2 bases; bases with no gene match: 8. The CDR3 spans 15 residues. Written as DNA, the CDR3 is TGTGCCAGCAGTGAACAGACAGGGCCGTTATCACCCCTCCACTTT. It yields the protein CASSEQTGPLSPLHF.

V is TRBV27 and J is TRBJ2-2; TRBD1 matches at 10 bases. The germline gives CDR1 MNHEY, CDR2 SMNVEV (reference sequence). The CDR3 extends over 14 amino acids. With V trimmed by 6 bases and J by 4 bases, 2 bases remained unmatched. The CDR3 nucleotides read TGTGCCAGCAGCAGGACAGGGGGCACCGGGGAGCTGTTTTTT. This encodes CASSRTGGTGELFF.

This clone was found many times. The V gene is TRBV5-6, the J gene TRBJ1-2; D remains ambiguous. Germline loops: CDR1 SGHDT, CDR2 YYEEEE. There are 14 residues in the CDR3. V lost 0 bases to trimming and J lost 0 bases, with 6 bases between them. The CDR3 bases are TGTGCCAGCAGCTTGGGGGCCGCTAACTATGGCTACACCTTC. Residues: CASSLGAANYGYTF.

This clone has only one observation. This chain links TRBV6-2 or TRBV6-3 with TRBJ1-5, with 8 positions matching TRBD1. Germline assignment: CDR1 MNHEY and CDR2 SVGEGT. V was clipped by 6 bases and J by 2 bases; unmatched bases: 6. The CDR3 contains 15 residues. This CDR3 reads CASSSGGSGNQPQHF. In nucleotides, the CDR3 is TGTGCCAGCAGCTCAGGGGGCTCGGGCAATCAGCCCCAGCATTTT.

This clone was observed many times. This chain uses TRBV10-2 with TRBJ1-5; the D is unclear. The V and J ends lost 3 bases and 5 bases respectively, with 11 bases between them. CDR1 and CDR2 (germline): WSHSY, SAAADI. CDR3 length: 14 residues. Here the CDR3 reads CASSESGSHQPQHF. The CDR3, as DNA: TGCGCCAGCAGTGAAAGCGGATCTCATCAGCCCCAGCATTTT.

The chain joins TRBV5-1 to TRBJ2-7; D call uncertain. This CDR3 region has 14 residues. V lost 0 bases and J 0 bases, leaving 7 bases between the germline ends. In germline, CDR1 is SGHRS, CDR2 YFSETQ. The CDR3 reads CASSLDGNSYEQYF. The DNA for the CDR3 is TGCGCCAGCAGCTTGGACGGCAACTCCTACGAGCAGTACTTC.

The chain employs TRBV12-3 or TRBV12-4 and TRBJ2-2, with unresolved D. The CDR3 runs 13 residues. Trimming stripped 4 bases from V and 6 bases from J, with 9 bases between. The CDR3 here is CASSSSGPGELFF. The CDR3 DNA follows: TGTGCCAGCAGTTCCTCGGGTCCCGGGGAGCTGTTTTTT.

The rearrangement uses TRBV5-1 and TRBJ2-7, with D tentatively TRBD2 (5 bases). Germline V gene lookup returns CDR1 SGHRS and CDR2 YFSETQ. The CDR3 has 16 amino acids. V gave up 4 bases and J gave up 0 bases, with 17 bases separating them. Here the CDR3 reads CASSLEPGSLSYEQYF. The CDR3 DNA is TGCGCCAGCAGCCTTGAGCCGGGATCCCTCTCCTACGAGCAGTACTTC.

This rearrangement joins TRBV9 to TRBJ1-2; D call uncertain. CDR1 is SGDLS and CDR2 is YYNGEE in the germline V gene. This CDR3 contains 15 residues. Between the trimmed V and J ends, which lost 4 bases and 5 bases, there was a span of 18 bases. The CDR3 loop reads CASSPRWGEGYGYTF. The CDR3, as DNA: TGTGCCAGCAGCCCCCGGTGGGGTGAAGGGTATGGCTACACCTTC.